This is a list of T cell receptor beta chains from one sample in a study of OX40 agonist ivuxolimab in advanced cancers. The data were produced by immunoSEQ multiplex PCR, yet TCRdb's version contains in-frame clones alone and is incomplete. The data contain 70,000 to 85,000 clones, around 87% of them singletons. The sequencing used CD4+ or CD8+ T cells sorted from blood, collected in a trial of the OX40 agonist ivuxolimab. Receptors were obtained from an adult with an advanced solid tumor such as melanoma, head and neck, liver or kidney cancer. CDR3s include the opening cysteine and the closing phenylalanine or tryptophan. A D gene is named only where the DNA matches it firmly. Rows give clone size only sometimes, using once, few, many, or a class for an expanded clone.

CDR3nt: TGTGCCAGCAGTTGGTCCCCCGGGGGGATCAACTATGGCTACACCTTC
CDR3aa: CASSWSPGGINYGYTF
v_gene: TRBV28
d_gene: -
j_gene: TRBJ1-2
abundance: -

CDR3nt: TGTGCCAGCAGCTCCTCTAGCGGGAGTAGCGGTGAGCAGTTCTTC
CDR3aa: CASSSSSGSSGEQFF
v_gene: TRBV7-2
d_gene: TRBD2
j_gene: TRBJ2-1
abundance: -

CDR3nt: TGTGCCAGCAGTTACTCGATTATGGGGAACACCGGGGAGCTGTTTTTT
CDR3aa: CASSYSIMGNTGELFF
v_gene: TRBV6-6
d_gene: -
j_gene: TRBJ2-2
abundance: once

CDR3nt: TGTGCCAGCAGTTACGCGCAGGGTACGGCTAACTATGGCTACACCTTC
CDR3aa: CASSYAQGTANYGYTF
v_gene: TRBV6-5
d_gene: -
j_gene: TRBJ1-2
abundance: -

CDR3nt: TGTGCCAGCAGCAGGGGGGGGCAGGGGGCCACCACTGAAGCTTTCTTT
CDR3aa: CASSRGGQGATTEAFF
v_gene: TRBV5-4
d_gene: TRBD1
j_gene: TRBJ1-1
abundance: -

CDR3nt: TGTGCCAGCATCAGCAGGGAGGCTGGAAACACCATATATTTT
CDR3aa: CASISREAGNTIYF
v_gene: TRBV6-1
d_gene: -
j_gene: TRBJ1-3
abundance: -

CDR3nt: TGCGCCAGCAGCTTGTTATCGGACTGCCATAATGAAAAACTGTTTTTT
CDR3aa: CASSLLSDCHNEKLFF
v_gene: TRBV5-1
d_gene: -
j_gene: TRBJ1-4
abundance: -

CDR3nt: TGCGCCAGCAGCCCGTGGGGGACAGGGGCTAACTATGGCTACACCTTC
CDR3aa: CASSPWGTGANYGYTF
v_gene: TRBV4-3
d_gene: TRBD1
j_gene: TRBJ1-2
abundance: -

CDR3nt: TGTGCCAGCAGCGCCCCGGGGGGGCGGGGCGGGGAGCTGTTTTTT
CDR3aa: CASSAPGGRGGELFF
v_gene: TRBV9
d_gene: TRBD2
j_gene: TRBJ2-2
abundance: few

CDR3nt: TGTGCCTCTAAGGACAGGGGGCGCGGTCAGCCCCAGCATTTT
CDR3aa: CASKDRGRGQPQHF
v_gene: TRBV19
d_gene: TRBD1
j_gene: TRBJ1-5
abundance: -

CDR3nt: TGCGCCAGCAGCTTGGTTGGGGTGCGAGATACGCAGTATTTT
CDR3aa: CASSLVGVRDTQYF
v_gene: TRBV5-1
d_gene: -
j_gene: TRBJ2-3
abundance: -

CDR3nt: TGTGCCAGCAGTGGGACTTTAGCCAAAAACATTCAGTACTTC
CDR3aa: CASSGTLAKNIQYF
v_gene: TRBV2
d_gene: -
j_gene: TRBJ2-4
abundance: few

CDR3nt: TGTGCCAGCAGTTACGGGACCACCAATCAGCCCCAGCATTTT
CDR3aa: CASSYGTTNQPQHF
v_gene: TRBV6-6
d_gene: -
j_gene: TRBJ1-5
abundance: -

CDR3nt: TGTGCCAGCAGCTCACCTAAGGACATTACCTACGAGCAGTACTTC
CDR3aa: CASSSPKDITYEQYF
v_gene: TRBV7-2
d_gene: -
j_gene: TRBJ2-7
abundance: -

CDR3nt: TGCGCCAGCAGTGACACCGGGAGCGCCAACTATGGCTACACCTTC
CDR3aa: CASSDTGSANYGYTF
v_gene: TRBV10-2
d_gene: -
j_gene: TRBJ1-2
abundance: -

CDR3nt: TGCGCCAGCAGCCTTTACGGTTGGGATACTGAAGCTTTCTTT
CDR3aa: CASSLYGWDTEAFF
v_gene: TRBV4-1
d_gene: -
j_gene: TRBJ1-1
abundance: -

CDR3nt: TGTGCCAGCAGCCAAGATCACACTCTAGTAGCGGGGGCCTACTACGAGCAGTACTTC
CDR3aa: CASSQDHTLVAGAYYEQYF
v_gene: TRBV4-2
d_gene: TRBD2
j_gene: TRBJ2-7
abundance: few

CDR3nt: TGCAGCGTTGAAGAGGAGTGGGGAGAGGGACAGCCCCAGCATTTT
CDR3aa: CSVEEEWGEGQPQHF
v_gene: TRBV29-1
d_gene: -
j_gene: TRBJ1-5
abundance: few

CDR3nt: TGTGCCAGCAGCCCACAGGGCGGGGCCTACAATGAGCAGTTCTTC
CDR3aa: CASSPQGGAYNEQFF
v_gene: TRBV7-2
d_gene: -
j_gene: TRBJ2-1
abundance: -

CDR3nt: TGTGCCAGCTCCCGAGACTCCCCCCAATCTAGGGGCGAAGCTTTCTTT
CDR3aa: CASSRDSPQSRGEAFF
v_gene: TRBV18
d_gene: -
j_gene: TRBJ1-1
abundance: few

CDR3nt: TGCGCCAGCAGCTTGGAGGGACAGAAGAACACTGAAGCTTTCTTT
CDR3aa: CASSLEGQKNTEAFF
v_gene: TRBV5-1
d_gene: TRBD1
j_gene: TRBJ1-1
abundance: -

CDR3nt: TGTGCCAGCAGTGAGGGGGTCCTCACTGAAGCTTTCTTT
CDR3aa: CASSEGVLTEAFF
v_gene: TRBV6-5
d_gene: -
j_gene: TRBJ1-1
abundance: -

CDR3nt: TGTGCCAGCAGCGTAGGAAACTTGGCCAATGAGCAGTTCTTC
CDR3aa: CASSVGNLANEQFF
v_gene: TRBV9
d_gene: -
j_gene: TRBJ2-1
abundance: -

CDR3nt: TGTGCCAGCAGTCCCCGGGCCCTCTCCTACAATGAGCAGTTCTTC
CDR3aa: CASSPRALSYNEQFF
v_gene: TRBV28
d_gene: -
j_gene: TRBJ2-1
abundance: -

CDR3nt: TGTGCCAGCAGCTCCCAAACAGGGGGCAGAGAGACCCAGTACTTC
CDR3aa: CASSSQTGGRETQYF
v_gene: TRBV7-2
d_gene: TRBD1
j_gene: TRBJ2-5
abundance: -

CDR3nt: TGTGCCAGCAGCCCACACAGGGAACGGTTCTTC
CDR3aa: CASSPHRERFF
v_gene: TRBV7-6
d_gene: -
j_gene: TRBJ2-1
abundance: -

CDR3nt: TGTGCCAGCTCACCAGCGTTAGGCCCAGACCGATATGGCTACACCTTC
CDR3aa: CASSPALGPDRYGYTF
v_gene: TRBV18
d_gene: -
j_gene: TRBJ1-2
abundance: -

CDR3nt: TGTGCCAGCAGCCCGGGAGCACATTCACCCCTCCACTTT
CDR3aa: CASSPGAHSPLHF
v_gene: TRBV12-2
d_gene: -
j_gene: TRBJ1-6
abundance: -

CDR3nt: TGCGCCAGCAGCTTGGCAGGAGGTGAAGGCTACACCTTC
CDR3aa: CASSLAGGEGYTF
v_gene: TRBV5-1
d_gene: -
j_gene: TRBJ1-2
abundance: -

CDR3nt: TGTGCCAGCAGTGATCAGGGGAATGACTATGGCTACACCTTC
CDR3aa: CASSDQGNDYGYTF
v_gene: TRBV6-1
d_gene: -
j_gene: TRBJ1-2
abundance: -